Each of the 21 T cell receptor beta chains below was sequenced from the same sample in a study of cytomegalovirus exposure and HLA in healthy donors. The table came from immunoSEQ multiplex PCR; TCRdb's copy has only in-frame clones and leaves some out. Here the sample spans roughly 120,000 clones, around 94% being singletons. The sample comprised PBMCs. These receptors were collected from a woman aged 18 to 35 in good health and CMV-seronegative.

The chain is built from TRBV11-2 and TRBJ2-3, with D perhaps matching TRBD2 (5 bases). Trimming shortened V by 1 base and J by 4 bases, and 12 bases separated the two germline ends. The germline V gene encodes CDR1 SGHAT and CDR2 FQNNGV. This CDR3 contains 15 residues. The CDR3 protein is CASSLGRLFPDTQYF. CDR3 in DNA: TGTGCCAGCAGCTTAGGGAGACTATTTCCAGATACGCAGTATTTT. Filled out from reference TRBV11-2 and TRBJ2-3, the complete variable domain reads EAGVAQSPRYKIIEKRQSVAFWCNPISGHATLYWYQQILGQGPKLLIQFQNNGVVDDSQLPKDRFSAERLKGVDSTLKIQPAKLEDSAVYLCASSLGRLFPDTQYFGPGTRLTVL.

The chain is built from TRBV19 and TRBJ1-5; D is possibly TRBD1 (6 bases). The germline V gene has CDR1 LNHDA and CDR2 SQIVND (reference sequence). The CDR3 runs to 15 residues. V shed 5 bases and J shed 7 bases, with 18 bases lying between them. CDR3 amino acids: CASSRQARKGQPQHF. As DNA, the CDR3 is TGTGCCAGTAGTCGACAGGCACGTAAGGGCCAGCCCCAGCATTTT.

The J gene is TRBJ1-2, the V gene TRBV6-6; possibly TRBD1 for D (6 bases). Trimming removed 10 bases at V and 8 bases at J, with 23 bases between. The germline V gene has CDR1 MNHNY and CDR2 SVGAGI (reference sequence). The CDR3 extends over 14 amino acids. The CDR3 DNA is TGTGCCACCAGACTCACCTGGACAGAAGGGGGCTACACCTTC. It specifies CATRLTWTEGGYTF.

CDR3 amino acids: CASSHGGGQPQHF. The DNA of the CDR3 is TGCGCCAGCAGCCATGGGGGCGGACAGCCCCAGCATTTT. The chain links TRBV4-1 to TRBJ1-5; D perhaps matches TRBD1 (6 bases). Germline V lookup: CDR1 MGHRA, CDR2 YSYEKL. Trimming pared 3 bases from V and 7 bases from J, leaving 10 bases between. The CDR3 spans 13 residues.

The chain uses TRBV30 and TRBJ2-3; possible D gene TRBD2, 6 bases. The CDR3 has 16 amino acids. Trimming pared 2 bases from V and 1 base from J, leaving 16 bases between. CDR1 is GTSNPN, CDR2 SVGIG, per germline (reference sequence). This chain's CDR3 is CAWSKVAVAGTDTQYF. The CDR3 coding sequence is TGTGCCTGGAGTAAGGTGGCAGTAGCGGGCACAGATACGCAGTATTTT.

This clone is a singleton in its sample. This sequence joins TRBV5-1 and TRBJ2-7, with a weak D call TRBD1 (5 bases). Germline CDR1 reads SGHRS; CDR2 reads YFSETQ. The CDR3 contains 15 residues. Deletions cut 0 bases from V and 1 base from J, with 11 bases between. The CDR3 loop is CASSLVVAGSYEQYF. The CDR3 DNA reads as TGCGCCAGCAGCTTGGTAGTGGCAGGGTCCTACGAGCAGTACTTC.

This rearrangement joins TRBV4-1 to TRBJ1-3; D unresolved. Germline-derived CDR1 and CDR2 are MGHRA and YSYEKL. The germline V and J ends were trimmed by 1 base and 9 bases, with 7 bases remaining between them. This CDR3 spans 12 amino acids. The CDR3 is CASSQAGGTIYF. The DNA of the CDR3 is TGCGCCAGCAGCCAAGCCGGAGGCACCATATATTTT.

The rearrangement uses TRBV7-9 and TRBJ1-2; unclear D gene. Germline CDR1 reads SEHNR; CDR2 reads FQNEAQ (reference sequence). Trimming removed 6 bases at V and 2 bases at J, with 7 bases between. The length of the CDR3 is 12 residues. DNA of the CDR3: TGTGCCAGCAGTCGTGAGAACTATGGCTACACCTTC. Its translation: CASSRENYGYTF.

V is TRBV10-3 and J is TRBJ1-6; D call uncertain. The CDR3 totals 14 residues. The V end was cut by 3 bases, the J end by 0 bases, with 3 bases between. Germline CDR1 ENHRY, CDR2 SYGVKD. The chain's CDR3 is CAISDSSYNSPLHF. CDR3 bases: TGTGCCATCAGTGACAGCTCCTATAATTCACCCCTCCACTTT.

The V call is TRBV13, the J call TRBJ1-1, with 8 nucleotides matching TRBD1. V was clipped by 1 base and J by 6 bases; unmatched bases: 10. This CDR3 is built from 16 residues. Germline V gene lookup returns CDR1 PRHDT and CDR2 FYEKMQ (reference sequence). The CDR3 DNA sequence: TGTGCCAGCAGCTTAGTACGAAGACAGGGGAAAGCTGAAGCTTTCTTT. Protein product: CASSLVRRQGKAEAFF.

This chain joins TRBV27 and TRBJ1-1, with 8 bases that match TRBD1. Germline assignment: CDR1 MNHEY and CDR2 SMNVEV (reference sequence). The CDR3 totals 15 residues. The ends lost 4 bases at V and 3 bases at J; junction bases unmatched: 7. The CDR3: CASSSGQGVHTEAFF. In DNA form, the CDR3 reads TGTGCCAGCAGTTCAGGACAGGGAGTTCACACTGAAGCTTTCTTT.

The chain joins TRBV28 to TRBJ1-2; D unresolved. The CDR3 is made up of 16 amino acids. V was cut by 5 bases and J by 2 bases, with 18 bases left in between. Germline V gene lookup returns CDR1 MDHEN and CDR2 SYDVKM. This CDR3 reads CASSPYPPAENYGYTF. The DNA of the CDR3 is TGTGCCAGCAGTCCTTACCCCCCAGCGGAAAACTATGGCTACACCTTC.

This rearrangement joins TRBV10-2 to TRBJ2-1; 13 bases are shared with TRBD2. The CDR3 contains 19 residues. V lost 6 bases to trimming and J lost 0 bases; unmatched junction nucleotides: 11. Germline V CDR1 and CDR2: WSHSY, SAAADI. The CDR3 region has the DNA TGCGCCAGCAGATCTCCGGGACTAGCGGGGACTAGCTCCTACAATGAGCAGTTCTTC. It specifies CASRSPGLAGTSSYNEQFF.

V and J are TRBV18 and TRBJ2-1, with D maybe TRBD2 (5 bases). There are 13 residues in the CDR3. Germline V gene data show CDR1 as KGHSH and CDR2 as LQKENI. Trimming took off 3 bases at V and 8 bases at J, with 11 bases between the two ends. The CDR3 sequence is CASSPDRGDEQFF. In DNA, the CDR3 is TGTGCCAGCTCACCCGACCGGGGTGATGAGCAGTTCTTC. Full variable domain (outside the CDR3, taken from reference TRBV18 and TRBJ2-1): NAGVMQNPRHLVRRRGQEARLRCSPMKGHSHVYWYRQLPEEGLKFMVYLQKENIIDESGMPKERFSAEFPKEGPSILRIQQVVRGDSAAYFCASSPDRGDEQFFGPGTRLTVL.

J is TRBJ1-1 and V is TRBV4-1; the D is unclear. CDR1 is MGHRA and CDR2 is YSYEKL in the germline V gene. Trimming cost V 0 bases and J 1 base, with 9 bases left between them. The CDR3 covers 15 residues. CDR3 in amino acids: CASSQELYQNTEAFF. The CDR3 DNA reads TGCGCCAGCAGCCAAGAACTTTACCAGAACACTGAAGCTTTCTTT.

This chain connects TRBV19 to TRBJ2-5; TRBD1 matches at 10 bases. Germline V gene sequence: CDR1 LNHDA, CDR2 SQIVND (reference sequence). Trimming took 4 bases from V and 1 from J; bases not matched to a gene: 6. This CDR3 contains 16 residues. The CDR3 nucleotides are TGTGCCAGTAGTACCGGGACAGGGGCCCCCCAAGAGACCCAGTACTTC. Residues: CASSTGTGAPQETQYF.

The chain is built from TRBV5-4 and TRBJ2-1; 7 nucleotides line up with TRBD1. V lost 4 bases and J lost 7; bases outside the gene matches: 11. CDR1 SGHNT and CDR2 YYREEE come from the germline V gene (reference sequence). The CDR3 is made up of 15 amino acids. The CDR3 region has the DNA TGTGCCAGCAGCAGCGCTAGACAGGGAGCTAATGAGCAGTTCTTC. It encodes CASSSARQGANEQFF.

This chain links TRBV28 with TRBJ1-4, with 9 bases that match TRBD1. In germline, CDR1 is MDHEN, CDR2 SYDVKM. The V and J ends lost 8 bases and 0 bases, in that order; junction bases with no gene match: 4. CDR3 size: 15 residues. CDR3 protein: CASEQGAATNEKLFF. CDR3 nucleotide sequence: TGTGCCAGCGAACAGGGGGCGGCAACTAATGAAAAACTGTTTTTT.

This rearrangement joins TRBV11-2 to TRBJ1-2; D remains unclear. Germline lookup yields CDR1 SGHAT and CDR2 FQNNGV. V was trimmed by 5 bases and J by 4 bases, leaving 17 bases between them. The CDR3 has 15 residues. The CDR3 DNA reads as TGTGCCAGCAGCGAAGACGAGGGATTAGGCTATGGCTACACCTTC. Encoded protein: CASSEDEGLGYGYTF.

The CDR3 sequence is CASSHRDGTGADIQYF. The CDR3 DNA reads TGTGCCAGCAGCCACCGCGACGGGACAGGGGCGGACATTCAGTACTTC. The rearrangement uses TRBV5-4 and TRBJ2-4; 10 bases match TRBD1. Germline V gives CDR1 SGHNT, CDR2 YYREEE (reference sequence). Germline trimming cut 4 bases from V and 8 bases from J; bases unmatched to any gene: 12. This CDR3 is built from 16 residues.

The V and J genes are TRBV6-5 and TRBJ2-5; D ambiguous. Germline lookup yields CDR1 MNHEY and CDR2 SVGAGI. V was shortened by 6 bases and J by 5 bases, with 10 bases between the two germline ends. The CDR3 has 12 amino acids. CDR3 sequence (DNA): TGTGCCAGCAGGCGGCCTGGGGAGACCCAGTACTTC. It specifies CASRRPGETQYF.